This T cell receptor beta chain came from a study of blood T cell repertoires in COVID-19. Study-level background: From the United States, Italy and Spain came samples of acute and convalescent COVID-19. The analysed material was cDNA or gDNA that came from T cells, B-cell-depleted T cells, or PBMCs.

Clones were sequenced by immunoSEQ multiplex PCR, and TCRdb holds only the in-frame ones, with some missing. The sample lists approximately 97,000 clones, about nine tenths occurring once. This clone appeared a single time. From germline, CDR1 is SGHTA and CDR2 FQGNSA. The J segment lost 4 bases and the V segment lost 4 bases, leaving 14 bases of the junction unmatched. The CDR3 totals 19 residues. This TCR was sampled from a man in his 60s with acute or convalescent COVID-19. The sample was peripheral blood. The rearrangement joins TRBV7-2 to TRBJ2-3, with 13 bases matching TRBD2. Written as DNA, the CDR3 is TGTGCCAGCAGCTATCGACTAGCGGGGGGAGTAGGTATCGCAGATACGCAGTATTTT. Protein product: CASSYRLAGGVGIADTQYF.